The 2 T cell receptor beta chains below come from one sample, sequenced in a study of blood T cell repertoires in COVID-19. Only in-frame clones appear in the TCRdb table, and some are missing; sequencing was by immunoSEQ multiplex PCR. The data show just under 250,000 clones, around nine tenths seen once. The specimen was PBMCs or T cells enriched from blood (not recorded which). The receptors originated from a woman in her twenties or thirties who had recovered from COVID-19.

This chain links TRBV9 with TRBJ2-3; maybe TRBD1 (6 bases). The CDR3 has 13 residues. Germline V gene lookup returns CDR1 SGDLS and CDR2 YYNGEE. V shed 6 bases and J shed 6 bases, with 14 bases lying between them. CDR3 sequence: CASTSQGADTQYF. The CDR3 coding sequence is TGTGCCAGCACGTCACAGGGTGCGGATACGCAGTATTTT.

This clone has only a few counts. The chain carries TRBV5-1 and TRBJ1-2, with D uncertain. The germline CDR1 and CDR2 sequences are SGHRS and YFSETQ. V was pared by 3 bases and J by 4 bases, with 13 bases between. The CDR3 has 14 residues. The CDR3 is CASSYAGESYGYTF. The CDR3 DNA reads TGCGCCAGCAGCTACGCCGGGGAAAGCTATGGCTACACCTTC.